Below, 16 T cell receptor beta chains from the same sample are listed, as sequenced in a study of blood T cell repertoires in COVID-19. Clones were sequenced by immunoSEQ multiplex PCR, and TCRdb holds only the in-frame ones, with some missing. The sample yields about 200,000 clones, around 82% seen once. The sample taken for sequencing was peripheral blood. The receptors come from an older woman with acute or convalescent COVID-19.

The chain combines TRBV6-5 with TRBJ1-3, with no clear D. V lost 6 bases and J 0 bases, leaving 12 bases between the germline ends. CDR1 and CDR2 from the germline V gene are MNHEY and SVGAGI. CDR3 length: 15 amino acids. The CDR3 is CASRNSRLSGNTIYF. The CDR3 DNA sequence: TGTGCCAGCAGGAACAGTCGGCTCTCTGGAAACACCATATATTTT.

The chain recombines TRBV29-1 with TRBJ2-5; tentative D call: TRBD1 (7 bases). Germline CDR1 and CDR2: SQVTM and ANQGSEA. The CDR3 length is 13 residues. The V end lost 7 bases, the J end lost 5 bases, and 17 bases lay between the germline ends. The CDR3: CSGRGTVRETQYF. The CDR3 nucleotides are TGCAGCGGTCGGGGGACAGTTCGTGAGACCCAGTACTTC.

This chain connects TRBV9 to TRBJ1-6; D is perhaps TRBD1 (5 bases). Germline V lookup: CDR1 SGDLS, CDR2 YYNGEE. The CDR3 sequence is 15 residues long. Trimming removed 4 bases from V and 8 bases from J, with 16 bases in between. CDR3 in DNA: TGTGCCAGCAGCCCGGACACACCCGGTGATTCACCCCTCCACTTT. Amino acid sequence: CASSPDTPGDSPLHF.

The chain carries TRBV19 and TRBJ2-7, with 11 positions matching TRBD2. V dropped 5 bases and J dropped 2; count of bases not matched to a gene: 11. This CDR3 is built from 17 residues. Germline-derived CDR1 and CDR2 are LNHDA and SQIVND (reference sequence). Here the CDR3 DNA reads TGTGCCAGTAGTGTGGGACTAGCGGCTATATTACCCTACGAGCAGTACTTC. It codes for CASSVGLAAILPYEQYF.

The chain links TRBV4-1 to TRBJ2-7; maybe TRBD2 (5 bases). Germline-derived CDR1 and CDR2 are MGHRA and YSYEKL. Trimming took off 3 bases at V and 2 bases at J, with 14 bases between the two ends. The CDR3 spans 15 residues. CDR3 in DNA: TGCGCCAGCAGCCAGGTCGGCGCGGGTACCTACGAGCAGTACTTC. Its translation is CASSQVGAGTYEQYF.

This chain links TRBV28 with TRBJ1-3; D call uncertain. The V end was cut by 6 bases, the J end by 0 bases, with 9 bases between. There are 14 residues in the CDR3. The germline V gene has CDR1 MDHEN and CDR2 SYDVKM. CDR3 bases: TGTGCCAGCAGAACGGGGTTCTCTGGAAACACCATATATTTT. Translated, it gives CASRTGFSGNTIYF.

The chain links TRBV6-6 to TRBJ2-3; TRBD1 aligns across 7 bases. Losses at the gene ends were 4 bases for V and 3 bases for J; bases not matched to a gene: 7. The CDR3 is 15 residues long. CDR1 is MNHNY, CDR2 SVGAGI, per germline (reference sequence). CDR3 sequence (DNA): TGTGCCAGCAGTTCCGACGGGACAGAAACAGATACGCAGTATTTT. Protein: CASSSDGTETDTQYF.

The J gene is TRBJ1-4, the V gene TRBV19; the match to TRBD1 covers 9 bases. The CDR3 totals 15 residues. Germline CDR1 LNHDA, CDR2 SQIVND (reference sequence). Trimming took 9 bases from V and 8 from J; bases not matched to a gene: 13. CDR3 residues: CASRGGTGQREKLFF. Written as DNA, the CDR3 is TGTGCCAGCCGTGGGGGGACAGGGCAACGGGAAAAACTGTTTTTT.

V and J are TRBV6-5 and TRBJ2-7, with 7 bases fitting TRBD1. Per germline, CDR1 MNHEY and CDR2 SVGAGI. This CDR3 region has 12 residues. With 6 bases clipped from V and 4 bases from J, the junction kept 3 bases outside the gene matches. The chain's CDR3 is CASSGQAYEQYF. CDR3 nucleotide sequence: TGTGCCAGCAGCGGACAGGCTTACGAGCAGTACTTC.

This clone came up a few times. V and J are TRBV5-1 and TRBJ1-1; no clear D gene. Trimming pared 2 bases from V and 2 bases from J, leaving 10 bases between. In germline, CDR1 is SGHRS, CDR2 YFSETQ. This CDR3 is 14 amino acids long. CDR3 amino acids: CASSLTDGNTEAFF. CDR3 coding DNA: TGCGCCAGCAGCTTAACAGACGGAAACACTGAAGCTTTCTTT.

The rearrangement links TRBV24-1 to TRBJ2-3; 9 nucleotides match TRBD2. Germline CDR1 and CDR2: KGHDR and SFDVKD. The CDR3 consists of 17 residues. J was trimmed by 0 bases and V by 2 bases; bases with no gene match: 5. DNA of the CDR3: TGTGCCACCAGTGATTCCCGTAGCGGGAGAAGCACAGATACGCAGTATTTT. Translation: CATSDSRSGRSTDTQYF.

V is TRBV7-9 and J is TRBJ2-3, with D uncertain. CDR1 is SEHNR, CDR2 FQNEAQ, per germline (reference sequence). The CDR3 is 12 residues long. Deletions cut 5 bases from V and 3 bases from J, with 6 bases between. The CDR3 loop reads CASSPQTDTQYF. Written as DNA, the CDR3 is TGTGCCAGCAGCCCCCAGACAGATACGCAGTATTTT.

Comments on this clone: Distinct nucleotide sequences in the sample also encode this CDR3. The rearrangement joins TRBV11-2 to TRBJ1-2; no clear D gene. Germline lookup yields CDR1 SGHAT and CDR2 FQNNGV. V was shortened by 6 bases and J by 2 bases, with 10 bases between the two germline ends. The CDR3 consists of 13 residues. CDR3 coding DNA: TGTGCCAGCAGTCCTGGAGGAAACTATGGCTACACCTTC. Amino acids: CASSPGGNYGYTF.

The CDR3 DNA follows: TGTGCCAGCAGCCAGTTGGGGGCGGACGAGCAGTACTTC. Protein: CASSQLGADEQYF. The V call is TRBV3-1 (or the pseudogene TRBV3-2), the J call TRBJ2-7, with a tentative D call TRBD1 (6 bases). The CDR3 runs to 13 residues. Germline V CDR1 and CDR2: LGHDT, YNNKEL (reference sequence). Between the trimmed V and J ends, which lost 3 bases and 5 bases, there was a span of 11 bases.

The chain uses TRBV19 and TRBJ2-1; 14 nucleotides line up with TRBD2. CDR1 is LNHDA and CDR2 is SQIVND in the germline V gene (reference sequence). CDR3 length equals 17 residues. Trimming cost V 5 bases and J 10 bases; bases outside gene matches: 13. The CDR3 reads CASSPSTGTSGGGEQFF. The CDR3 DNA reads TGTGCCAGTAGTCCCTCCACCGGGACTAGCGGGGGCGGGGAGCAGTTCTTC.

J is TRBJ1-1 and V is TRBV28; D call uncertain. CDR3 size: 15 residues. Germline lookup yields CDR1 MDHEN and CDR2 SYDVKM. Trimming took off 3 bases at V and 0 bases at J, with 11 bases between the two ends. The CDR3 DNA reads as TGTGCCAGCAGTTTGGTCGGTCTTATGAACACTGAAGCTTTCTTT. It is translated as CASSLVGLMNTEAFF.